The clone carrying this T cell receptor (beta chain) was picked up a small number of times. The antigen is undetermined. These data originate in a study of T cells after yellow fever vaccination. General observations from the study: Secondary responses were weaker yet peaked faster, day 5 versus 15. Highly abundant clonotypes carried over from the bulk population could end up in FACS-sorted repertoires as contaminants.

UMIs and a universal primer site were added when TCR cDNA was made by 5'RACE template switching. TCRdb recomputed calls from the 5' RACE reads with MiXCR, one row per CDR3 protein. The table lists approximately 110,000 distinct CDR3 sequences, more than 6% of them singletons, with roughly 2.5% in the top ten. The germline CDR1 and CDR2 sequences are SGHTA and FQGNSA. Trimming left V 2 bases short and J 12 bases short, with 20 bases between. The CDR3 consists of 15 residues. The chain employs TRBV7-2 and TRBJ2-1, with D tentatively TRBD2 (5 bases). The specimen was CD4+ T cells sorted from PBMCs, collected about 10 days after the first yellow fever vaccination. The receptor was derived from a young man who received the YFV17D yellow fever vaccine. This CDR3 reads CASSLSGVGVLGQFF. Written as DNA, the CDR3 is TGTGCCAGCAGCTTAAGCGGAGTTGGGGTCCTGGGGCAGTTCTTC.